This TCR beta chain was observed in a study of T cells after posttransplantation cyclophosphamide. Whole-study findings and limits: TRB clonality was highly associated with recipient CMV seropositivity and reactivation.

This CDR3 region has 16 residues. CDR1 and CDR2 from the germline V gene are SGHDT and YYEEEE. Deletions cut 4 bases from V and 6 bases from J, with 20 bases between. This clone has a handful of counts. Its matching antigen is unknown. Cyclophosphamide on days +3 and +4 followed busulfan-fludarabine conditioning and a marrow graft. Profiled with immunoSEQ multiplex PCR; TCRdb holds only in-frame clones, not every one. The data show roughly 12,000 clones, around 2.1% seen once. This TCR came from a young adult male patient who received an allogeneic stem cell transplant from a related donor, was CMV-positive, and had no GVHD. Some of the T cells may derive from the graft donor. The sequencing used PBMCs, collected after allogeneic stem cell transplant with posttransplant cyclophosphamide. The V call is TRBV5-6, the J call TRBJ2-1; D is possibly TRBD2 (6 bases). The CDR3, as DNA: TGTGCCAGCAGCCTTCTCTTCGGGACTCATCCCAATGAGCAGTTCTTC. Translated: CASSLLFGTHPNEQFF.